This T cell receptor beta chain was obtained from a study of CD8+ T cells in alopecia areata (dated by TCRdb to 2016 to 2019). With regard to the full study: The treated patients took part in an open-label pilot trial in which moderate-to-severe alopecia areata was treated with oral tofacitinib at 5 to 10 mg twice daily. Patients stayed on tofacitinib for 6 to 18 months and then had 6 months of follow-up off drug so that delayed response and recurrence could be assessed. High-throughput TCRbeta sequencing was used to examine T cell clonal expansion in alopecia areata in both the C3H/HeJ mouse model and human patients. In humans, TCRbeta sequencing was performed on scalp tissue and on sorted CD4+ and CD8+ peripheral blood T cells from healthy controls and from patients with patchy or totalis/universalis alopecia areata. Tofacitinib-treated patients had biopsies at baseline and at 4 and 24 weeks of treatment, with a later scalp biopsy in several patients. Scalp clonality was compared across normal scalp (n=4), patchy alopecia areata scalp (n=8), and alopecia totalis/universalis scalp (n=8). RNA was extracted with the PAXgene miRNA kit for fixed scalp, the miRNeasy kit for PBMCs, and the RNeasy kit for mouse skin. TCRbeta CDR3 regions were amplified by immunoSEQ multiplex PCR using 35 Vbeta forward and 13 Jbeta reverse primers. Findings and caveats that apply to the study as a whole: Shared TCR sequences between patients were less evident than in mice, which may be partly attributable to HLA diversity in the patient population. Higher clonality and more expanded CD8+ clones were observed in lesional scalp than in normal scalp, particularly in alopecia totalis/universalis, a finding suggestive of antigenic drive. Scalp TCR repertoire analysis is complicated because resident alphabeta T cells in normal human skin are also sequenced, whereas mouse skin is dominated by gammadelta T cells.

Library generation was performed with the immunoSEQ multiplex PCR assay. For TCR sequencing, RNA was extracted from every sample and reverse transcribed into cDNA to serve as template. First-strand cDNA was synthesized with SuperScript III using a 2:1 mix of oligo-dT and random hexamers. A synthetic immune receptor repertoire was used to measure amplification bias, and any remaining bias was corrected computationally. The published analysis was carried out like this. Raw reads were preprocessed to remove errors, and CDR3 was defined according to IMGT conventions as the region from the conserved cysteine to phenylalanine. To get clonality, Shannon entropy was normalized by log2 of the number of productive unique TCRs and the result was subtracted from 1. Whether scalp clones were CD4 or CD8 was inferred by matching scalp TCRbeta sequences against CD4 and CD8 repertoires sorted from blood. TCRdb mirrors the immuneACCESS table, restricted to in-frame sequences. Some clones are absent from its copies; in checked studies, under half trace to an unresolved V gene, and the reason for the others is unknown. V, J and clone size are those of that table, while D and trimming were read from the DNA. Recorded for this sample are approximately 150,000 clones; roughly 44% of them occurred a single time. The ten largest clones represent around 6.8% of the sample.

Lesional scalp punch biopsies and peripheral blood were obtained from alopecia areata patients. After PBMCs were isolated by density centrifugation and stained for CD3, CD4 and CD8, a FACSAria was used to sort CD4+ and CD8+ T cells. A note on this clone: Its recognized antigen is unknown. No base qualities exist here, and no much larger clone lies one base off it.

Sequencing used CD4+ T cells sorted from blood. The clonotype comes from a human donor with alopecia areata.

The sequenced DNA: TGCAGCGTCAGGAGGGCGGAGACCCAGTACTTC. Translated, this is CSVRRAETQYF. The V and J genes are TRBV29-1 and TRBJ2-5; TRBD2 is possibly the D segment (6 matching bases). V lost 6 bases and J lost 5 bases; the stretch between them is 10 bases long. Reading the germline V gene gives CDR1 SQVTM and CDR2 ANQGSEA. Including cysteine and phenylalanine, the CDR3 has 11 amino acids. The only DNA kept is the CDR3, 33 bases in frame from the first base.